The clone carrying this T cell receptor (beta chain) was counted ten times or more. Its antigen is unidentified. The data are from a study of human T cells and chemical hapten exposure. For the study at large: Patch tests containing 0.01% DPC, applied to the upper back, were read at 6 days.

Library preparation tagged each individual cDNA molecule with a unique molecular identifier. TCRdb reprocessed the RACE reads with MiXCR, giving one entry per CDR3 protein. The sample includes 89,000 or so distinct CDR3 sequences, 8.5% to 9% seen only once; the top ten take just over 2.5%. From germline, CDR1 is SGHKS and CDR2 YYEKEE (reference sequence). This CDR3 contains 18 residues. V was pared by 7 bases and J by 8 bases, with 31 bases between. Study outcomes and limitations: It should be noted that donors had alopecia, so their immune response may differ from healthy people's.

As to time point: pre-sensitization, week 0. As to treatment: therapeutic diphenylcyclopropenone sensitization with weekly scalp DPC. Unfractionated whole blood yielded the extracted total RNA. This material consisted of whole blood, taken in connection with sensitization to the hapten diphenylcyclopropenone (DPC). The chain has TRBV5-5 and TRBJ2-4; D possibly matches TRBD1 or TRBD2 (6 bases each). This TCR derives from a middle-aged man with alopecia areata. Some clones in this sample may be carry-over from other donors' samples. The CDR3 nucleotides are TGTGCCAGCGCAAGCGGTTGGGGGGCAGGTCCTAAGGGAGACATTCAGTACTTC. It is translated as CASASGWGAGPKGDIQYF.